What follows are 28 T cell receptor beta chains derived from one specimen sequenced in a study of blood T cell repertoires in COVID-19. The data were produced by immunoSEQ multiplex PCR, yet TCRdb's version contains in-frame clones alone and is incomplete. The table includes 200,000 to 250,000 clones, nearly 90% detected once. Sample: PBMCs or T cells enriched from blood (not recorded which). The receptors shown here come from a man aged 30 to 45 who had recovered from COVID-19.

The chain employs TRBV5-4 and TRBJ1-2; 7 bases are a match to TRBD1. V trimming: 0 bases; J trimming: 6 bases; junction bases outside the gene matches: 5. Germline V gene lookup returns CDR1 SGHNT and CDR2 YYREEE (reference sequence). The length of the CDR3 is 14 residues. CDR3 in DNA: TGTGCCAGCAGCTTGGTTTACAGGGGTGATGGCTACACCTTC. Protein product: CASSLVYRGDGYTF.

The gene calls are TRBV6-1 and TRBJ2-7, with 12 nucleotides matching TRBD2. V shed 1 base, J shed 0 bases, and the junction held 1 base outside the gene matches. The CDR3 contains 16 residues. Germline V gene lookup returns CDR1 MNHNS and CDR2 SASEGT. The CDR3 nucleotides are TGTGCCAGCAGTGAAGGGACTAGCGGGATCTCCTACGAGCAGTACTTC. Translated: CASSEGTSGISYEQYF.

In regard to this clone: The junction shows a germline mismatch at one end, possibly a read error. The genes are TRBV10-3 and TRBJ2-1; a weak D match, TRBD1 (6 bases). Germline-derived CDR1 and CDR2 are ENHRY and SYGVKD. The CDR3 is 15 amino acids. The CDR3 nucleotides are TGTGCCATCAATGAGGGGCAGGGAAAAGGGGGTGAGCAGTTCTTC. Its protein product is CAINEGQGKGGEQFF.

For this clone: The junction differs from germline at one of its ends, possibly a read error. The J gene is TRBJ1-1, the V gene TRBV18; a weak D match, TRBD1 (5 bases). The CDR3 consists of 14 residues. Germline loops: CDR1 KGHSH, CDR2 LQKENI. The CDR3 loop is CASSPLPGRTEAFF. The DNA of the CDR3 is TGTGCCAGCTCTCCACTCCCAGGGCGCACTGAAGCTTTCTTT.

The CDR3 coding sequence is TGTGCCAGCAGCCCAAAAGGGGACAGCAGCTATGGCTACACCTTC. Its protein is CASSPKGDSSYGYTF. V and J are TRBV27 and TRBJ1-2; TRBD1 aligns across 7 bases. V was clipped by 6 bases and J by 4 bases; unmatched bases: 11. The germline V gene has CDR1 MNHEY and CDR2 SMNVEV (reference sequence). The CDR3 has 15 amino acids.

The J gene is TRBJ2-7, the V gene TRBV29-1; TRBD1 might be the D (6 bases). Trimming took 7 bases from V and 0 from J, leaving 10 bases between them. The CDR3 totals 12 residues. In germline, CDR1 is SQVTM, CDR2 ANQGSEA. CDR3 sequence reads: CSAGQLSYEQYF. CDR3 DNA: TGCAGCGCCGGACAGCTCTCCTACGAGCAGTACTTC.

The chain is built from TRBV27 and TRBJ1-6; 8 nucleotides agree with TRBD1. Trimming cost V 5 bases and J 9 bases; bases outside gene matches: 9. The CDR3 sequence is 15 residues long. The germline CDR1 and CDR2 sequences are MNHEY and SMNVEV (reference sequence). The CDR3 region has the DNA TGTGCCAGCAGTCGTGCAGGGGGCTACAGTTCACCCCTCCACTTT. Translating gives CASSRAGGYSSPLHF.

J is TRBJ2-1 and V is TRBV27; weak D call: TRBD2 (8 bases). This CDR3 is 17 amino acids long. V shed 5 bases and J shed 2 bases, with 19 bases lying between them. Germline V lookup: CDR1 MNHEY, CDR2 SMNVEV (reference sequence). This chain's CDR3 is CASSTPGGREAYNEQFF. In DNA, the CDR3 is TGTGCCAGCAGTACCCCAGGGGGGCGGGAGGCCTACAATGAGCAGTTCTTC.

This clone has just one count. V usage is TRBV7-8 and J usage is TRBJ2-7; 11 positions agree with TRBD1. Germline values: CDR1 SGHVS, CDR2 FQNEAQ. This CDR3 comprises 15 residues. The ends lost 5 bases at V and 6 bases at J; junction bases unmatched: 9. The CDR3 bases are TGTGCCAGCAGCGCCGCTCCGGGACAGGGGGGCGAGCAGTACTTC. This encodes CASSAAPGQGGEQYF. Full variable domain (remainder filled in from reference TRBV7-8 and TRBJ2-7): GAGVSQSPRYKVAKRGQDVALRCDPISGHVSLFWYQQALGQGPEFLTYFQNEAQLDKSGLPSDRFFAERPEGSVSTLKIQRTQQEDSAVYLCASSAAPGQGGEQYFGPGTRLTVT.

The chain employs TRBV4-1 and TRBJ1-5; 9 nucleotides agree with TRBD1. CDR1 and CDR2 from the germline V gene are MGHRA and YSYEKL. The CDR3 length is 16 residues. V gave up 5 bases and J gave up 5 bases; unmatched junction bases: 10. CDR3: CASSGTTGTGYQPQHF. DNA of the CDR3: TGCGCCAGCAGCGGCACGACCGGGACAGGGTATCAGCCCCAGCATTTT.

The chain links TRBV30 to TRBJ1-2; weak D call: TRBD1 (6 bases). CDR1 is GTSNPN, CDR2 SVGIG, per germline (reference sequence). The CDR3 contains 14 residues. V was trimmed by 0 bases and J by 4 bases, leaving 12 bases between them. The CDR3 reads CAWSVQQGGYGYTF. CDR3 bases: TGTGCCTGGAGTGTACAACAGGGCGGCTATGGCTACACCTTC.

This chain connects TRBV28 to TRBJ1-2; 11 nucleotides line up with TRBD1. This CDR3 comprises 14 residues. Unmatched junction bases numbered 4, after V lost 6 bases and J lost 4 bases. CDR1 and CDR2 (germline): MDHEN, SYDVKM. The CDR3 is CASRTGQGGYGYTF. CDR3 DNA sequence: TGTGCCAGCAGAACGGGACAGGGGGGCTATGGCTACACCTTC.

V gene TRBV9 combines with J gene TRBJ1-4; D is ambiguous. The germline V gene has CDR1 SGDLS and CDR2 YYNGEE. The CDR3 spans 14 residues. V was trimmed by 6 bases and J by 7 bases, leaving 16 bases between them. Here the CDR3 reads CASKKGLESEKLFF. DNA of the CDR3: TGTGCCAGCAAAAAAGGTCTAGAGAGTGAAAAACTGTTTTTT.

J is TRBJ2-7 and V is TRBV4-2; D uncertain. V was trimmed by 0 bases and J by 5 bases, leaving 8 bases between them. The CDR3 totals 13 residues. Germline-derived CDR1 and CDR2 are LGHNA and YNFKEQ. CDR3 coding DNA: TGTGCCAGCAGCCAAGAATCAGTCCACGAGCAGTACTTC. It is translated as CASSQESVHEQYF.

V and J are TRBV5-1 and TRBJ2-1; no reliable D call. V dropped 2 bases and J dropped 8 bases, with 11 bases sitting between them. CDR3 length equals 13 residues. Germline V CDR1 and CDR2: SGHRS, YFSETQ. The DNA for the CDR3 is TGCGCCAGCAGCTTTGCGGCCGAGTATGAGCAGTTCTTC. The encoded protein is CASSFAAEYEQFF.

The CDR3 spells CASNPTGESVDYGYTF. For the CDR3, the DNA is TGTGCCAGCAATCCGACAGGGGAGAGTGTTGACTATGGCTACACCTTC. The chain combines TRBV28 with TRBJ1-2; 8 bases match TRBD1. Trimming at V came to 7 bases and at J to 3 bases, leaving 13 bases not matched to a gene. CDR1 and CDR2 from the germline V gene are MDHEN and SYDVKM. The CDR3 is 16 amino acids.

This chain connects TRBV10-3 to TRBJ1-4; TRBD1 matches at 9 bases. Germline V gives CDR1 ENHRY, CDR2 SYGVKD. J lost 8 bases, V lost 4 bases, and 8 bases had no gene match. CDR3 size: 15 residues. The CDR3 DNA follows: TGTGCCATCAGTGGAGGACAGGGGCTTCGGGAAAAACTGTTTTTT. This codes for CAISGGQGLREKLFF.

The V gene is TRBV12-3 or TRBV12-4, the J gene TRBJ1-2; 8 positions agree with TRBD1. This CDR3 comprises 12 residues. V was pared by 8 bases and J by 4 bases, with 3 bases of the junction left unmatched. The CDR3 is CASHGQGYGYTF. The DNA of the CDR3 is TGTGCCAGCCATGGACAGGGCTATGGCTACACCTTC.

This clone was seen a handful of times. The chain joins TRBV28 to TRBJ2-3, with D possibly being TRBD2 (5 bases). The CDR3 sequence is 16 residues long. V shed 6 bases and J shed 2 bases, with 18 bases lying between them. Germline CDR1 is MDHEN and CDR2 is SYDVKM. The DNA of the CDR3 is TGTGCCAGCAGGCCCGGAGGACTCGCACCCACAGATACGCAGTATTTT. Translating it yields CASRPGGLAPTDTQYF.

The chain couples TRBV12-3 or TRBV12-4 to TRBJ1-1; TRBD1 matches at 8 bases. V gave up 3 bases and J gave up 8 bases; unmatched junction bases: 2. CDR3 length equals 12 residues. The CDR3 loop reads CASSFYRGEAFF. The CDR3 nucleotides read TGTGCCAGCAGTTTCTACAGGGGGGAAGCTTTCTTT.

V and J are TRBV4-1 and TRBJ2-3; tentative D call: TRBD1 (6 bases). V lost 1 base and J 1 base, leaving 15 bases between the germline ends. The CDR3 has 17 amino acids. Germline V gene data show CDR1 as MGHRA and CDR2 as YSYEKL. The DNA for the CDR3 is TGCGCCAGCAGCCAAGGGGTCGGGACATTAGGCACAGATACGCAGTATTTT. Its protein is CASSQGVGTLGTDTQYF.

The DNA of the CDR3 is TGTGCCAGCAGCGGGCACATGGGCACCGGGGAGCTGTTTTTT. It translates to CASSGHMGTGELFF. The chain joins TRBV7-9 to TRBJ2-2, with no clear D. Germline CDR1 and CDR2: SEHNR and FQNEAQ (reference sequence). The CDR3 loop spans 14 amino acids. Deletions cut 5 bases from V and 4 bases from J, with 11 bases between.

This chain joins TRBV24-1 and TRBJ2-4; tentatively, D is TRBD2 (5 bases). CDR1 is KGHDR, CDR2 SFDVKD, per germline. This CDR3 is built from 15 residues. Trimming removed 5 bases at V and 0 bases at J, with 10 bases between. The CDR3 sequence: CATSGGGLAKNIQYF. In DNA, the CDR3 is TGTGCCACCAGTGGCGGAGGACTAGCCAAAAACATTCAGTACTTC.

The rearrangement uses TRBV7-9 and TRBJ1-2, with TRBD1 matching over 9 bases. This CDR3 region has 16 residues. The V and J ends lost 5 bases and 1 base, in that order; junction bases with no gene match: 8. Germline-derived CDR1 and CDR2 are SEHNR and FQNEAQ (reference sequence). CDR3 DNA sequence: TGTGCCAGCAGCATACGGACAGGGGAGCTTAACTATGGCTACACCTTC. Encoded protein: CASSIRTGELNYGYTF. Full variable domain (missing parts from reference TRBV7-9 and TRBJ1-2): DTGVSQNPRHKITKRGQNVTFRCDPISEHNRLYWYRQTLGQGPEFLTYFQNEAQLEKSRLLSDRFSAERPKGSFSTLEIQRTEQGDSAMYLCASSIRTGELNYGYTFGSGTRLTVV.

The chain has TRBV24-1 and TRBJ2-7; TRBD1 is a possible D gene (5 bases). Germline CDR1 is KGHDR and CDR2 is SFDVKD. The CDR3 covers 12 residues. Deletions cut 9 bases from V and 3 bases from J, with 11 bases between. This CDR3 reads CATLPGYYEQYF. In nucleotides, the CDR3 is TGTGCCACCCTTCCAGGGTACTACGAGCAGTACTTC.

The rearrangement joins TRBV4-2 to TRBJ1-2; no clear D gene. V was pared by 5 bases and J by 8 bases, with 21 bases between. The CDR3 length is 15 residues. Germline V gene data show CDR1 as LGHNA and CDR2 as YNFKEQ. CDR3 region: CASSTRLNSRQGYTF. CDR3 nucleotides: TGTGCCAGCAGCACCCGTTTAAACAGTAGGCAAGGCTACACCTTC.

This sequence joins TRBV6-5 and TRBJ2-7; 7 bases are shared with TRBD2. The CDR3 extends over 12 amino acids. The V segment lost 0 bases and the J segment 10 bases; nucleotides outside the gene matches: 3. Per the germline V gene, CDR1 is MNHEY and CDR2 is SVGAGI. The CDR3 loop reads CASSYSSGGQYF. The DNA for the CDR3 is TGTGCCAGCAGTTACTCGTCGGGAGGCCAGTACTTC.

As for this clone: One end of the junction does not line up with germline, which may come from a read error. The chain couples TRBV18 to TRBJ2-6, with D maybe TRBD1 (5 bases). CDR3 length: 16 amino acids. Per germline, CDR1 KGHSH and CDR2 LQKENI. The CDR3 DNA reads TGTGCCAGCTCGCCACTAACAGGATCTGGGGCCAACGTCCTGACTTTC. This gives the protein CASSPLTGSGANVLTF.